A selection of T cell receptor beta chains follows, all from one sample in a study of spatial heterogeneity in lung cancer. A single record per CDR3 protein comes from TCRdb applying MiXCR to the 5' RACE reads. The sample holds about 50,000 distinct CDR3 sequences, 7.5% to 8% seen once. The specimen was PBMCs, collected at surgery. All receptors come from a female donor with early-stage non-small cell lung cancer. Both conserved end residues are part of each CDR3. The D gene is left open where the match is weak. Rows give clone size only sometimes, using once, few, many, or a class for an expanded clone.

v_call	clone_size	cdr3_length	j_call	d_call	cdr3_aa	cdr3_nt
TRBV2	many	16	TRBJ1-5	-	CASSAGGLQGNQPQHF	TGTGCCAGCAGCGCGGGAGGTTTACAAGGCAATCAGCCCCAGCATTTT
TRBV12-3/TRBV12-4	-	18	TRBJ2-5	TRBD2	CASRTTFRSGEGLGTQYF	TGTGCCAGCAGGACCACGTTCAGAAGCGGGGAAGGTTTAGGGACCCAGTACTTC
TRBV19	once	14	TRBJ2-1	-	CASSMGDIGNEQFF	TGTGCCAGTAGTATGGGGGACATTGGCAATGAGCAGTTCTTC
TRBV11-2	few	13	TRBJ1-1	-	CASSWGHNTEAFF	TGTGCCAGCAGCTGGGGACACAACACTGAAGCTTTCTTT
TRBV6-2/TRBV6-3	-	18	TRBJ2-5	TRBD2	CASSYFQRGTAYQETQYF	TGTGCCAGCAGTTACTTCCAGCGGGGGACCGCGTACCAAGAGACCCAGTACTTC
TRBV20-1	-	16	TRBJ2-1	TRBD2	CSAGVERGTSYNEQFF	TGCAGTGCTGGGGTGGAGCGGGGGACCTCCTACAATGAGCAGTTCTTC
TRBV3-1	few	17	TRBJ2-1	TRBD2	CASSQGWGGSSYNEQFF	TGTGCCAGCAGCCAAGGTTGGGGCGGGAGCTCCTACAATGAGCAGTTCTTC
TRBV11-2	few	14	TRBJ2-3	-	CASSFDLSTDTQYF	TGTGCCAGCAGCTTTGACCTAAGCACAGATACGCAGTATTTT
TRBV12-5	few	15	TRBJ1-1	-	CASGLGNRADTEAFF	TGTGCTAGTGGTTTGGGAAACAGGGCGGACACTGAAGCTTTCTTT
TRBV20-1	-	14	TRBJ2-5	TRBD2	CSAIRLAAEETQYF	TGCAGTGCTATTAGACTAGCGGCCGAAGAGACCCAGTACTTC
TRBV20-1	few	14	TRBJ2-5	-	CSGGGGAVQETQYF	TGCAGCGGCGGGGGCGGGGCAGTACAAGAGACCCAGTACTTC
TRBV12-3/TRBV12-4	few	14	TRBJ2-7	TRBD1	CASSPPNRGREQYF	TGTGCCAGCAGCCCCCCCAACAGGGGACGCGAGCAGTACTTC
TRBV12-3/TRBV12-4	few	19	TRBJ1-1	TRBD1	CASRTGGWLWALMNTEAFF	TGTGCCAGCAGAACAGGGGGCTGGTTGTGGGCCTTAATGAACACTGAAGCTTTCTTT
TRBV20-1	-	12	TRBJ2-1	-	CSASPRYNEQFF	TGCAGTGCTAGCCCCAGATACAATGAGCAGTTCTTC
TRBV20-1	-	14	TRBJ2-3	-	CSASSLALSDTQYF	TGCAGTGCTAGTTCGCTAGCGCTGTCGGATACGCAGTATTTT
TRBV29-1	many	11	TRBJ1-3	-	CSVSSGNTIYF	TGCAGCGTCTCATCTGGAAACACCATATATTTT
TRBV7-8	many	14	TRBJ1-2	-	CASSLDGGTYGYTF	TGTGCCAGCAGCTTAGATGGAGGGACCTATGGCTACACCTTC
TRBV30	many	15	TRBJ1-1	-	CAWSVGGLGGTEAFF	TGTGCCTGGAGTGTGGGGGGGTTAGGGGGCACTGAAGCTTTCTTT
TRBV20-1	few	20	TRBJ2-1	-	CSARVGFNQGGGRSYNEQFF	TGCAGTGCTAGAGTGGGGTTTAATCAGGGGGGGGGTCGCTCCTACAATGAGCAGTTCTTC
TRBV20-1	-	8	TRBJ1-1	-	CSVTEAFF	TGCAGTGTAACTGAAGCTTTCTTT
TRBV29-1	many	12	TRBJ2-7	TRBD1	CSVGTGRDEQYF	TGCAGCGTGGGGACAGGACGAGACGAGCAGTACTTC
TRBV7-2	-	12	TRBJ1-1	-	CASSLSRLEAFF	TGTGCCAGCAGCTTATCTCGATTGGAAGCTTTCTTT
TRBV7-3	few	13	TRBJ1-1	-	CASSLEGGTEAFF	TGTGCCAGCAGCTTAGAGGGGGGGACTGAAGCTTTCTTT
TRBV19	-	15	TRBJ1-1	-	CASSIYAGVMAEAFF	TGTGCCAGTAGTATTTACGCAGGGGTAATGGCTGAAGCTTTCTTT
TRBV11-2	few	16	TRBJ2-3	-	CASSRTGPVGGDTQYF	TGTGCCAGCAGCCGGACAGGACCCGTTGGGGGGGATACGCAGTATTTT
TRBV20-1	many	13	TRBJ2-5	TRBD1	CSASGQGQETQYF	TGCAGTGCGTCCGGACAGGGGCAAGAGACCCAGTACTTC
TRBV27	-	15	TRBJ2-3	-	CASREVETSTDTQYF	TGTGCCAGCAGGGAGGTGGAGACTAGCACAGATACGCAGTATTTT
TRBV19	few	15	TRBJ2-3	TRBD1	CASSTFGTVLDTQYF	TGTGCCAGTAGTACCTTCGGGACAGTTCTCGATACGCAGTATTTT
TRBV2	many	11	TRBJ1-6	-	CASSERSPLHF	TGTGCCAGCAGTGAGCGGTCACCCCTCCACTTT
TRBV4-3	-	14	TRBJ2-2	-	CASSQDRQTGELFF	TGCGCCAGCAGCCAAGACCGACAGACCGGGGAGCTGTTTTTT
TRBV30	medium-sized	12	TRBJ2-1	-	CAWSRTNNEQFF	TGTGCCTGGAGTCGGACTAACAATGAGCAGTTCTTC
TRBV11-2	many	13	TRBJ1-5	-	CASSSDGPTAQHF	TGTGCCAGCAGCTCGGACGGTCCGACGGCCCAGCATTTT
TRBV19	many	15	TRBJ1-2	-	CASDLGYGTNYGYTF	TGTGCCAGCGACCTGGGTTACGGGACGAACTATGGCTACACCTTC
TRBV6-1	-	14	TRBJ2-7	-	CASSRTPSRSEQYF	TGTGCCAGCAGTAGGACCCCCTCTCGGAGCGAGCAGTACTTC
TRBV6-2/TRBV6-3	many	11	TRBJ1-1	-	CASRGDTEAFF	TGTGCCAGCCGGGGTGACACTGAAGCTTTCTTT
TRBV19	many	14	TRBJ1-5	-	CASSIGYSNQPQHF	TGTGCCAGTAGTATAGGATATAGCAATCAGCCCCAGCATTTT
TRBV2	many	10	TRBJ2-3	-	CASSTDTQYF	TGTGCCAGCAGCACAGATACGCAGTATTTT
TRBV28	-	16	TRBJ2-5	TRBD2	CASSLWLAGTQETQYF	TGTGCCAGCAGTTTATGGCTAGCGGGGACCCAAGAGACCCAGTACTTC
TRBV27	medium-sized	15	TRBJ2-7	TRBD1	CASRQTGARDYEQYF	TGTGCCAGCAGGCAAACAGGGGCGAGGGACTACGAGCAGTACTTC
TRBV20-1	few	15	TRBJ2-1	-	CSARTGAGVDNEQFF	TGCAGTGCTAGAACGGGGGCAGGGGTCGACAATGAGCAGTTCTTC
TRBV7-2	many	13	TRBJ2-7	-	CASSPPPQGEQYF	TGTGCCAGCAGCCCCCCCCCACAGGGCGAGCAGTACTTC
TRBV20-1	few	11	TRBJ1-1	-	CSPGGHIEAFF	TGCAGTCCCGGTGGTCATATTGAAGCTTTCTTT
TRBV20-1	many	15	TRBJ2-7	TRBD1	CSAATGNYAFYEQYF	TGCAGTGCCGCGACAGGGAATTACGCCTTCTACGAGCAGTACTTC
TRBV29-1	many	13	TRBJ2-2	TRBD1	CSVASGGSGELFF	TGCAGCGTTGCTTCAGGGGGTTCCGGGGAGCTGTTTTTT
TRBV4-3	few	14	TRBJ1-1	-	CASSPTSWGTEAFF	TGCGCCAGCAGCCCTACCTCATGGGGCACTGAAGCTTTCTTT
TRBV2	few	13	TRBJ2-1	-	CASNPSSYNEQFF	TGTGCCAGCAACCCGAGCTCCTACAATGAGCAGTTCTTC
TRBV28	many	14	TRBJ2-1	TRBD1	CASSFAPGQYEQFF	TGTGCCAGCAGTTTTGCACCGGGACAGTATGAGCAGTTCTTC
TRBV2	few	14	TRBJ1-2	TRBD1	CASSGGTGNYGYTF	TGTGCCAGCAGTGGGGGGACAGGGAACTATGGCTACACCTTC